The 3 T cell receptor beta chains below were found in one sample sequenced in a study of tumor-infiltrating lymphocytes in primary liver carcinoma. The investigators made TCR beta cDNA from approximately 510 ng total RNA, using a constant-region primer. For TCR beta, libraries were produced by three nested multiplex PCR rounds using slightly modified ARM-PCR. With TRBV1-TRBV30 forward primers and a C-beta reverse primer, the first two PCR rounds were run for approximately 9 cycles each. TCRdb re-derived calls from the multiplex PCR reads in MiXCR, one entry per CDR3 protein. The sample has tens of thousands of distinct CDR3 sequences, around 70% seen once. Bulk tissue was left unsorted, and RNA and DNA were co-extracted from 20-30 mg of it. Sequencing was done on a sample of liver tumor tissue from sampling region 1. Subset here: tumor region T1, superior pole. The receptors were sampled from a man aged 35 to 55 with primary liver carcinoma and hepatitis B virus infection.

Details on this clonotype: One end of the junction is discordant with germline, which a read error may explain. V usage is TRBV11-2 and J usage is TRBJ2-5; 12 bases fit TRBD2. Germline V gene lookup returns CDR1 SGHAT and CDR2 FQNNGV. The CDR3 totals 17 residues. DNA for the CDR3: TGTGCCAGAAGCTTAGAGTTAGGACTAGCGGGAAGGGAGACCCGGTGCTTC. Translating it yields CARSLELGLAGRETRCF.

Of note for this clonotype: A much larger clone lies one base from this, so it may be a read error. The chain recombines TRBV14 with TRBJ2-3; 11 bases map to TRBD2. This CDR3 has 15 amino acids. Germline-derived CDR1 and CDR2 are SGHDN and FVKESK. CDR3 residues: CASSQGLAETETQYF. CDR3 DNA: TGTGCCAGCAGCCAGGGACTAGCGGAAACAGAAACGCAGTATTTT.

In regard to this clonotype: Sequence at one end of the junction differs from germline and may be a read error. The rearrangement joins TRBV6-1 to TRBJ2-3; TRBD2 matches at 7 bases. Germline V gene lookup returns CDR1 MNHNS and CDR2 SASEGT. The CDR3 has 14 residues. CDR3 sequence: CASRRGGSIDTQYF. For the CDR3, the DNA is TGTGCCAGCAGGAGGGGCGGGAGCATAGATACGCAATATTTT.